This T cell receptor (beta chain) was sequenced during a study of beta chain features in type 1 diabetes. TCRB transcripts that were expressed got sequenced, as all of the isolated RNA had been reverse transcribed. Assay: immunoSEQ multiplex PCR; the TCRdb copy retains only in-frame clones and omits some. This sample carries about 250,000 clones, around 14% of them seen once, and the ten largest clones take about 0.024%. Study-wide results and caveats: A potential PCR bias toward shorter templates would be equal in patient and control samples. It was among patients, rather than healthy donors, that naive, central memory and Treg TCRB repertoires appeared more similar.

Germline loops: CDR1 SGHVS, CDR2 FNYEAQ. This CDR3 is 15 amino acids long. Trimming removed 4 bases at V and 5 bases at J, with 17 bases between. This clone was seen a few times. The antigen remains unidentified. Material for sequencing was naive CD4+ T cells from blood. The receptor was isolated from a woman aged 40-49 years in good health. The chain recombines TRBV7-6 with TRBJ2-5; TRBD1 might be the D (6 bases). Here the CDR3 DNA reads TGTGCCAGCAGCTCAGGTGGCAGGGGCTCGGAGACCCAGTACTTC. Its protein is CASSSGGRGSETQYF.